The sequence of this T cell receptor beta chain was determined in a study of T cell repertoires in cytomegalovirus infection. Study-level information: CMV epitopes in the study were HLA-C-restricted (recently identified) and HLA-B-restricted (well studied). Evidence of both CMV infection and a matching HLA type came from public TCR beta signatures.

Using its own MiXCR run on the reads, TCRdb lists one record per CDR3 protein. The sample includes about 340,000 distinct CDR3 sequences, 25% to 35% of them seen just once. Of note for this clonotype: Its antigen is currently unknown.

Findings and caveats of the study: Adding up the frequency of public TCR beta families identified people who carried CMV plus the relevant HLA. There were HLA-C-restricted CMV-specific TCR beta clonotypes dominating the ex vivo response.

V was shortened by 0 bases and J by 2 bases, with 12 bases between the two germline ends. CDR3 size: 15 residues. Germline CDR1 and CDR2: DFQATT and SNEGSKA (reference sequence). The material was cultured PBMCs, obtained from culture after CMV antigen stimulation. This chain joins TRBV20-1 and TRBJ2-3, with a possible D match to TRBD2 (6 bases). The clonotype comes from a human donor in good health (CMV status not recorded). Some clones in this sample may be carry-over from other donors' samples. In nucleotides, the CDR3 is TGCAGTGCTAGAGAGCAAGCGGGTGCCACAGATACGCAGTATTTT. Its protein is CSAREQAGATDTQYF.